This TCR beta chain was sequenced for a study of blood T cell repertoires in COVID-19. This clone has a single count. Clones were read by immunoSEQ multiplex PCR, and TCRdb kept only the in-frame ones, dropping some. The sample shows under 250,000 clones, about 85% of them seen only once. The CDR3 has 17 residues. Trimming took 3 bases from V and 4 from J, leaving 18 bases between them. Germline lookup yields CDR1 SEHNR and CDR2 FQNEAQ (reference sequence). Sequenced material: peripheral blood. The sequence came from a man between 40 and 49 years old with acute or convalescent COVID-19. The chain recombines TRBV7-9 with TRBJ2-2; TRBD2 is a possible D gene (5 bases). The CDR3 DNA follows: TGTGCCAGCAGCTTTCGGGGAGAGTCATATAGCACCGGGGAGCTGTTTTTT. Translated: CASSFRGESYSTGELFF. Complete variable domain (other parts from reference TRBV7-9 and TRBJ2-2): DTGVSQNPRHKITKRGQNVTFRCDPISEHNRLYWYRQTLGQGPEFLTYFQNEAQLEKSRLLSDRFSAERPKGSFSTLEIQRTEQGDSAMYLCASSFRGESYSTGELFFGEGSRLTVL.